The next 23 T cell receptor beta chains were all read from a single sample in a study of identical twins. TCRdb ran MiXCR on the 5' RACE reads and lists one entry per CDR3 protein. The table has roughly 1.6 million distinct CDR3 sequences, more than 30% seen once. Material: cord blood. The receptors were gathered from a newborn girl in good health.

The rearrangement uses TRBV5-6 and TRBJ1-2; 9 bases align to TRBD1. Germline V gene data show CDR1 as SGHDT and CDR2 as YYEEEE. This CDR3 comprises 15 residues. V gave up 1 base and J gave up 8 bases; unmatched junction bases: 9. CDR3 in DNA: TGTGCCAGCAGCTTGCAATCCAAGGACAGGGGAGGCTACACCTTC. Its translation is CASSLQSKDRGGYTF. Filled out from reference TRBV5-6 and TRBJ1-2, the complete variable domain reads DAGVTQSPTHLIKTRGQQVTLRCSPKSGHDTVSWYQQALGQGPQFIFQYYEEEERQRGNFPDRFSGHQFPNYSSELNVNALLLGDSALYLCASSLQSKDRGGYTFGSGTRLTVV.

In its sample, this clonotype was seen once. The rearrangement links TRBV7-9 to TRBJ2-2; maybe TRBD2 (6 bases). The V and J ends lost 2 bases and 5 bases respectively, with 18 bases between them. This CDR3 region has 17 residues. Germline CDR1 is SEHNR and CDR2 is FQNEAQ (reference sequence). The CDR3 loop is CASSLFSGGANTGELFF. CDR3 nucleotide sequence: TGTGCCAGCAGCTTATTTTCTGGCGGGGCCAATACCGGGGAGCTGTTTTTT. The full variable domain, in which reference TRBV7-9 and TRBJ2-2 provide the parts outside the CDR3, is DTGVSQNPRHKITKRGQNVTFRCDPISEHNRLYWYRQTLGQGPEFLTYFQNEAQLEKSRLLSDRFSAERPKGSFSTLEIQRTEQGDSAMYLCASSLFSGGANTGELFFGEGSRLTVL.

This clonotype occurred a few times. This sequence joins TRBV21-1 and TRBJ2-7; TRBD1, the D gene given by the table, was not confirmed from the DNA. TRBV21-1 is a listed pseudogene. CDR3 size: 15 residues. In DNA form, the CDR3 reads TGTGCCAGCAGCAAAGAGGAGGGGCGGGACTACGAGCAGTACTTC. Protein product: CASSKEEGRDYEQYF.

The table lists this clonotype with a few counts. The V and J genes are TRBV2 and TRBJ1-1, with 7 nucleotides matching TRBD1. V shed 7 bases, J shed 0 bases, and the junction held 5 bases outside the gene matches. From germline, CDR1 is SNHLY and CDR2 FYNNEI. CDR3 length: 14 residues. This CDR3 reads CASTPGTVNTEAFF. CDR3 sequence (DNA): TGTGCCAGCACTCCTGGGACAGTGAACACTGAAGCTTTCTTT.

This clonotype has a handful of counts. The genes are TRBV4-2 and TRBJ1-4; no clear D. Germline V gives CDR1 LGHNA, CDR2 YNFKEQ. V lost 1 base and J lost 8, with 14 bases in between. The CDR3 totals 15 residues. The CDR3 loop is CASSQVRGLAEKLFF. The CDR3 coding sequence is TGTGCCAGCAGCCAAGTACGCGGCCTGGCAGAAAAACTGTTTTTT.

The chain employs TRBV7-9 and TRBJ1-2, with D unclear. Germline V lookup: CDR1 SEHNR, CDR2 FQNEAQ (reference sequence). CDR3 length: 13 residues. V lost 4 bases, J lost 8 bases, and 14 bases lay in between. CDR3 nucleotides: TGTGCCAGCAGCTCCTACATGGAGGGCGGCTACACCTTC. Its translation is CASSSYMEGGYTF.

This clonotype was detected many times. The chain is built from TRBV27 and TRBJ1-2; TRBD1 agrees at 7 bases. This CDR3 has 14 amino acids. The J segment lost 5 bases and the V segment lost 6 bases, leaving 9 bases of the junction unmatched. The germline V gene encodes CDR1 MNHEY and CDR2 SMNVEV (reference sequence). The CDR3 nucleotides are TGTGCCAGCAGCTTGAACAGGGGAGGGTATGGCTACACCTTC. Translating gives CASSLNRGGYGYTF.

The gene calls are TRBV11-2 and TRBJ2-3; D tentatively fits TRBD1 or TRBD2 (5 bases each). Germline CDR1 is SGHAT and CDR2 is FQNNGV. With 5 bases removed from V and 1 base from J, the gap between germline ends came to 16 bases. The CDR3 runs to 16 residues. CDR3: CASSPRRLGGTDTQYF. Here the CDR3 DNA reads TGTGCCAGCAGCCCCCGCCGGCTGGGGGGCACAGATACGCAGTATTTT.

The rearrangement uses TRBV12-3 or TRBV12-4 and TRBJ2-1; TRBD2 matches at 16 bases. The CDR3 extends over 17 amino acids. The V and J ends lost 5 bases and 3 bases, in that order; junction bases with no gene match: 4. CDR3 nucleotides: TGTGCCAGCAGTGGGACTAGCGGGGGGGCGGACTACAATGAGCAGTTCTTC. This encodes CASSGTSGGADYNEQFF.

The chain carries TRBV6-4 and TRBJ2-3, with D possibly being TRBD2 (5 bases). V was pared by 2 bases and J by 1 base, with 10 bases between. The CDR3 contains 15 residues. CDR1 MRHNA and CDR2 SNTAGT come from the germline V gene. The CDR3: CASSDGNSGTDTQYF. CDR3 coding DNA: TGTGCCAGCAGTGACGGGAATAGCGGCACAGATACGCAGTATTTT.

The chain is built from TRBV14 and TRBJ1-6; weak D call: TRBD1 (6 bases). Germline lookup yields CDR1 SGHDN and CDR2 FVKESK. Trimming shortened V by 2 bases and J by 3 bases, and 8 bases separated the two germline ends. CDR3 length: 15 amino acids. The CDR3 bases are TGTGCCAGCAGCCAACAGGGGCTCTATAATTCACCCCTCCACTTT. As protein: CASSQQGLYNSPLHF.

This clonotype was recorded a few times. The CDR3 region has the DNA TGCAGTGCTAGAGATAGGGCAGGGAGAGACGAGCAGTACTTC. It encodes CSARDRAGRDEQYF. The chain carries TRBV20-1 and TRBJ2-7; D tentatively reads TRBD1 or TRBD2 (5 bases each). The CDR3 has 14 residues. Germline V CDR1 and CDR2: DFQATT, SNEGSKA (reference sequence). V dropped 0 bases and J dropped 5 bases, with 14 bases sitting between them.

This clonotype has more than one count but fewer than ten. The chain combines TRBV7-2 with TRBJ1-6; D gene ambiguous. The CDR3 sequence is 17 residues long. Looked up from germline, CDR1 is SGHTA and CDR2 is FQGNSA. Between the trimmed V and J ends, which lost 0 bases and 6 bases, there was a span of 15 bases. CDR3 in DNA: TGTGCCAGCAGCTTAGCCCCCACATATCTTTTTAATTCACCCCTCCACTTT. Its protein product is CASSLAPTYLFNSPLHF.

This clonotype has at least ten counts. The chain employs TRBV7-9 and TRBJ2-1; TRBD2 is a possible D gene (5 bases). The CDR3 has 14 amino acids. Germline assignment: CDR1 SEHNR and CDR2 FQNEAQ (reference sequence). Trimming shortened V by 6 bases and J by 1 base, and 10 bases separated the two germline ends. The CDR3 DNA sequence: TGTGCCAGCAGTTTGACTATATCCTACAATGAGCAGTTCTTC. Translating it yields CASSLTISYNEQFF.

In this sample, this clonotype turned up many times. This chain links TRBV29-1 with TRBJ2-7, with a tentative D call TRBD2 (6 bases). CDR3 length equals 15 residues. The germline V gene has CDR1 SQVTM and CDR2 ANQGSEA. The V and J ends lost 4 bases and 2 bases respectively, with 18 bases between them. CDR3 DNA sequence: TGCAGCGTTGTGAGGCCGGGACTCACCACCTACGAGCAGTACTTC. It translates to CSVVRPGLTTYEQYF.

This clonotype was picked up many times. One end of the junction fails to match germline, which may point to a read error. The V gene is TRBV12-3 or TRBV12-4, the J gene TRBJ2-5; TRBD2 aligns across 7 bases. The CDR3 consists of 12 residues. The CDR3 DNA follows: TGTGCCAGCAGCTTAGGGGAGGGGACCCAGTACTTC. Amino acids: CASSLGEGTQYF.

This clonotype turned up a few times. The gene calls are TRBV6-1 and TRBJ2-7; 10 positions match TRBD2. With 5 bases clipped from V and 2 bases from J, the junction kept 12 bases outside the gene matches. This CDR3 region has 17 residues. In germline, CDR1 is MNHNS, CDR2 SASEGT. CDR3 nucleotide sequence: TGTGCCAGCAGTCGCCTTGGGACTAGCGATTTCCCCTACGAGCAGTACTTC. It specifies CASSRLGTSDFPYEQYF.

This clonotype was detected ten times or more. The chain is built from TRBV20-1 and TRBJ2-1, with D unclear. Germline V CDR1 and CDR2: DFQATT, SNEGSKA (reference sequence). CDR3 length equals 12 residues. V lost 3 bases and J lost 2, with 5 bases in between. CDR3 sequence (DNA): TGCAGTGCTAGTGAGACCTACAATGAGCAGTTCTTC. As protein: CSASETYNEQFF.

The chain has TRBV12-5 and TRBJ1-3; D unclear. Trimming removed 3 bases from V and 4 bases from J, with 4 bases in between. CDR3 size: 12 residues. Germline CDR1 is LGHNT and CDR2 is FRNRAP. CDR3 coding DNA: TGTGCTAGTGGTTTAGCCGGAAACACCATATATTTT. It yields the protein CASGLAGNTIYF.

The chain recombines TRBV15 with TRBJ2-1, with D perhaps given as TRBD1 or TRBD2 (5 bases each). This CDR3 spans 15 amino acids. Trimming shortened V by 1 base and J by 0 bases, and 7 bases separated the two germline ends. The germline V gene has CDR1 LNHNV and CDR2 YYDKDF (reference sequence). The CDR3 loop is CATSRAGRSYNEQFF. The CDR3, as DNA: TGTGCCACCAGCAGAGCGGGGCGCTCCTACAATGAGCAGTTCTTC.

There are many counts of this clonotype. This chain connects TRBV27 to TRBJ1-2; D unclear. Germline-derived CDR1 and CDR2 are MNHEY and SMNVEV (reference sequence). This CDR3 spans 13 amino acids. Trimming shortened V by 1 base and J by 1 base, and 4 bases separated the two germline ends. As DNA, the CDR3 is TGTGCCAGCAGTTTATACAGTAACTATGGCTACACCTTC. This gives the protein CASSLYSNYGYTF.

DNA of the CDR3: TGCAGCGTTCTTGGGGGAGGGAACTATGGCTACACCTTC. Its translation is CSVLGGGNYGYTF. V and J are TRBV29-1 and TRBJ1-2, with D maybe TRBD1 (5 bases). Looked up from germline, CDR1 is SQVTM and CDR2 is ANQGSEA. The CDR3 totals 13 residues. Trimming removed 5 bases at V and 2 bases at J, with 12 bases between.

In DNA form, the CDR3 reads TGCGCCAGCAGCTTGGAGTCAGGGGTGGTCACTGAAGCTTTCTTT. It specifies CASSLESGVVTEAFF. The rearrangement uses TRBV5-1 and TRBJ1-1; D possibly corresponds to TRBD1 (6 bases). The V end lost 0 bases, the J end lost 4 bases, and 13 bases lay between the germline ends. The CDR3 length is 15 residues. Germline CDR1 and CDR2: SGHRS and YFSETQ.